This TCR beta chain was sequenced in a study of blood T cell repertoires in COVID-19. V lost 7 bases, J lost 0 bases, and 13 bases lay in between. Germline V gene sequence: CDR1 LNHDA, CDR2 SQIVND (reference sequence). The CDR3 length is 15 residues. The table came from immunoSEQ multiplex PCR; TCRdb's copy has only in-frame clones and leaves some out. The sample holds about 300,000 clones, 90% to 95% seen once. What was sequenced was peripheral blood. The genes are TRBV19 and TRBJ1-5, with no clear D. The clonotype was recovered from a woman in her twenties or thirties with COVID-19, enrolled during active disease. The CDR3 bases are TGTGCCAGTAAAATCCGGGGAGATAGCAATCAGCCCCAGCATTTT. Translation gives CASKIRGDSNQPQHF.